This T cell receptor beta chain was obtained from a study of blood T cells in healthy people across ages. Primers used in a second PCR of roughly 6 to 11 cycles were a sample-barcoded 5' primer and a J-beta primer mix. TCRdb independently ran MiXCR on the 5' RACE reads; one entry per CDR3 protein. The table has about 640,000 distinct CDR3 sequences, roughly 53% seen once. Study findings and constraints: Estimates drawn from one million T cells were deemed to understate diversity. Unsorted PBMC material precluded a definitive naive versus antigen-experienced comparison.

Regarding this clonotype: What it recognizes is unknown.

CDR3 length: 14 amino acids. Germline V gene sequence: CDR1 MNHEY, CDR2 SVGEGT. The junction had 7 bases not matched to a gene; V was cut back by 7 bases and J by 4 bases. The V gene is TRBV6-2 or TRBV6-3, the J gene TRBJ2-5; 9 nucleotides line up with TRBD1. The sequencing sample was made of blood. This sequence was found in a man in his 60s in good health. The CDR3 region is CASNPGQGTETQYF. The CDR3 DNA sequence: TGTGCCAGCAACCCGGGACAGGGCACAGAGACCCAGTACTTC.